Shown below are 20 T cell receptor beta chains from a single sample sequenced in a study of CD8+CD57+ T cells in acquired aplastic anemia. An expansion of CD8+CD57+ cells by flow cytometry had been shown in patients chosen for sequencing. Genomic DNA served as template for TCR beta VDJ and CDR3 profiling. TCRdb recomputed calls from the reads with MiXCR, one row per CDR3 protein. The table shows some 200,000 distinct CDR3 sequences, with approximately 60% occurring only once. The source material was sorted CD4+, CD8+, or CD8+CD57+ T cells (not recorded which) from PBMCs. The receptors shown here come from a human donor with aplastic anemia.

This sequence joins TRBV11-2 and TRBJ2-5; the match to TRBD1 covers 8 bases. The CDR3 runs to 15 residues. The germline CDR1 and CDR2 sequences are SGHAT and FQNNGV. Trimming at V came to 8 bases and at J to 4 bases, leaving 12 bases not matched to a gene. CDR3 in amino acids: CASVPGQAPRETQYF. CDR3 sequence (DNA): TGTGCCAGCGTTCCGGGACAGGCCCCCCGAGAGACCCAGTACTTC.

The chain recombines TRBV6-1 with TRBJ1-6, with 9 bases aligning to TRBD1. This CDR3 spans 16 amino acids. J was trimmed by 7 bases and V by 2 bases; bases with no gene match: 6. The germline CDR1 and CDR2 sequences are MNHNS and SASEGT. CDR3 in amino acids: CASSEIEGQGNSPLHF. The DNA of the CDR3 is TGTGCCAGCAGTGAAATTGAGGGACAGGGAAATTCACCCCTCCACTTT.

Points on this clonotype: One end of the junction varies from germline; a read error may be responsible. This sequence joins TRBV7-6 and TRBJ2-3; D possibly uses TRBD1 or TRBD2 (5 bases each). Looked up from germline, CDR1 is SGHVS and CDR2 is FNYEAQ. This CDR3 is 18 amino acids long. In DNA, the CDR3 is TGTGCCAGCAGCCCCTACGGGACCCACTCCCCTAGCACAGATACGCAGTATTTC. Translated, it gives CASSPYGTHSPSTDTQYF.

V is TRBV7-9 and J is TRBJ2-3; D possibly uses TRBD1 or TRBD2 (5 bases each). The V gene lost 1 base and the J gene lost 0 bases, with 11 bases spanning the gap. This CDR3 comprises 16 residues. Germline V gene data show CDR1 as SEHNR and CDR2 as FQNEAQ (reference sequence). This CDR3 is CASSLGTLVSTDTQYF. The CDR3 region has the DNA TGTGCCAGCAGCTTAGGGACACTAGTTAGCACAGATACGCAGTATTTT.

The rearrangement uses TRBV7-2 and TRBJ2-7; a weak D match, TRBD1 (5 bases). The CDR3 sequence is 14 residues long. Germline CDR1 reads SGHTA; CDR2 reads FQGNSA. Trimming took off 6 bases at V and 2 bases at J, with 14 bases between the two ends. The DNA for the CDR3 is TGTGCCAGCAGTCGACAGAAGACCACCTACGAGCAGTACTTC. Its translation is CASSRQKTTYEQYF. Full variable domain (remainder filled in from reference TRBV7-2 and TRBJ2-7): GAGVSQSPSNKVTEKGKDVELRCDPISGHTALYWYRQSLGQGLEFLIYFQGNSAPDKSGLPSDRFSAERTGGSVSTLTIQRTQQEDSAVYLCASSRQKTTYEQYFGPGTRLTVT.

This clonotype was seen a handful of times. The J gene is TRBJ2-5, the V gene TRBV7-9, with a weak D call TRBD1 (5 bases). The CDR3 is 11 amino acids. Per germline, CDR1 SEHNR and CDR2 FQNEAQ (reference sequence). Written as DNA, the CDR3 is TGTGCGTCGACAGCCCAAGAGACCCAGTACTTC. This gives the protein CASTAQETQYF.

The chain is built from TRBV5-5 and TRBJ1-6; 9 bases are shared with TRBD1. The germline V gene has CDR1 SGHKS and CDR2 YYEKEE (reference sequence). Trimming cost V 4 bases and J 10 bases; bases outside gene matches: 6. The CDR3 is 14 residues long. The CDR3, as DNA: TGTGCCAGCAGCACGGGACAGGGAACGTCACCCCTCCACTTT. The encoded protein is CASSTGQGTSPLHF.

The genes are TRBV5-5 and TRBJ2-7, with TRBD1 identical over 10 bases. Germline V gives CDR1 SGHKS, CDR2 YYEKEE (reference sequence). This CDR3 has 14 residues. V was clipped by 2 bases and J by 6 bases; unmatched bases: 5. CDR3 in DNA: TGTGCCAGCAGCTTCCGACAGGGGGCCCGCGAGCAGTACTTC. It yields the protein CASSFRQGAREQYF.

The CDR3 DNA is TGTGCCAGCAGTGTCACTCGCGGGGGGGCGGGAGGATACAATGAGCAGTTCTTC. It translates to CASSVTRGGAGGYNEQFF. The chain recombines TRBV9 with TRBJ2-1, with 9 bases aligning to TRBD2. The CDR3 contains 18 residues. Germline V gene data show CDR1 as SGDLS and CDR2 as YYNGEE. Losses at the gene ends were 5 bases for V and 4 bases for J; bases not matched to a gene: 16. Full variable domain (remainder filled in from reference TRBV9 and TRBJ2-1): DSGVTQTPKHLITATGQRVTLRCSPRSGDLSVYWYQQSLDQGLQFLIQYYNGEERAKGNILERFSAQQFPDLHSELNLSSLELGDSALYFCASSVTRGGAGGYNEQFFGPGTRLTVL.

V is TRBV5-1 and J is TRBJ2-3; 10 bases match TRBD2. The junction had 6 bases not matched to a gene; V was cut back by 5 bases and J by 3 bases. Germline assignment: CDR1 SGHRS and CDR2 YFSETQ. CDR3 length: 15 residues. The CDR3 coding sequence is TGCGCCAGCAGTTTAGAGCGGGAGGGAACAGATACGCAGTATTTT. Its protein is CASSLEREGTDTQYF. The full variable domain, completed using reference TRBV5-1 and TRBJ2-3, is KAGVTQTPRYLIKTRGQQVTLSCSPISGHRSVSWYQQTPGQGLQFLFEYFSETQRNKGNFPGRFSGRQFSNSRSEMNVSTLELGDSALYLCASSLEREGTDTQYFGPGTRLTVL.

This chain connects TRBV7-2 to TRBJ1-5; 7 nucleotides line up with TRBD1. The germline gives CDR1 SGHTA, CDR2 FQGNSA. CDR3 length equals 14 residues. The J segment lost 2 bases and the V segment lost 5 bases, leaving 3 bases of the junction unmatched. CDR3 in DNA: TGTGCCAGCAGCGGTCAGGGGGGCAATCAGCCCCAGCATTTT. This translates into CASSGQGGNQPQHF.

CDR3 region: CASTRTGSDEQYF. The CDR3 region has the DNA TGTGCCAGCACCCGGACAGGGTCTGACGAGCAGTACTTC. V and J are TRBV11-2 and TRBJ2-7; 8 bases match TRBD1. J was trimmed by 5 bases and V by 7 bases; bases with no gene match: 7. CDR1 is SGHAT, CDR2 FQNNGV, per germline. This CDR3 region has 13 residues.

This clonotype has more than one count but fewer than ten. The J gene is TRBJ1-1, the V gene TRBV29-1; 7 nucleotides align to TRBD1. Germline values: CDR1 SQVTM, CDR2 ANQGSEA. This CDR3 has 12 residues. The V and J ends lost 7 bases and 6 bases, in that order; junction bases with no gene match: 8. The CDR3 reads CSGSDREAEAFF. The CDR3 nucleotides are TGCAGCGGAAGTGACAGGGAAGCTGAAGCTTTCTTT.

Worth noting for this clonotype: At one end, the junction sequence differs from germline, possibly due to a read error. Here the CDR3 DNA reads TGTGCCAGCAGTCCCCGAGTTGGGGGGCGTCAGTACAATGAGCAGTTCTTC. Protein: CASSPRVGGRQYNEQFF. The rearrangement uses TRBV10-1 and TRBJ2-1; D may be TRBD1 or TRBD2 (6 bases each). The CDR3 totals 17 residues. Germline V gene sequence: CDR1 WNHNN, CDR2 SYGVQD (reference sequence).

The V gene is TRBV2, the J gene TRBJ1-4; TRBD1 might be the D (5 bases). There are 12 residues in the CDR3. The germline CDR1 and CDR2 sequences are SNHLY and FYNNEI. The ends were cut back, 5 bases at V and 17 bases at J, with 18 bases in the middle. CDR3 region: CASSSPSGRGFF. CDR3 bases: TGTGCCAGCAGTTCACCCTCCGGACGGGGCTTTTTT.

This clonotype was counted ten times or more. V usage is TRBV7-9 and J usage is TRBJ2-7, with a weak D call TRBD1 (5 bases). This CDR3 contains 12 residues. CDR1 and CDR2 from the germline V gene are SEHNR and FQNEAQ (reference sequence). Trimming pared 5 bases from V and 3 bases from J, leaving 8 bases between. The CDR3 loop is CASSLDIYEQYF. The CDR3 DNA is TGTGCCAGCAGCCTGGACATCTACGAGCAGTACTTC.

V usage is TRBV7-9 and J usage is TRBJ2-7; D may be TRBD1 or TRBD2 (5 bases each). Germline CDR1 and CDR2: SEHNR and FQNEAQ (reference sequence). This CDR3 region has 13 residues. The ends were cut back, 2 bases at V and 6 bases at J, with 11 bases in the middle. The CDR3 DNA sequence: TGTGCCAGCAGCTTACCGGGACGCCTCGAGCAGTACTTC. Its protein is CASSLPGRLEQYF.

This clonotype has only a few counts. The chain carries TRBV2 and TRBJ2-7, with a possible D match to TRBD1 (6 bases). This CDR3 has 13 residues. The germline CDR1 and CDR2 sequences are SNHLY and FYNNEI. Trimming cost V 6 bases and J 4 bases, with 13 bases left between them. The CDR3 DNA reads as TGTGCCAGCAGGAGGGGGTTTGTGTACGAGCAGTACTTC. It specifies CASRRGFVYEQYF.

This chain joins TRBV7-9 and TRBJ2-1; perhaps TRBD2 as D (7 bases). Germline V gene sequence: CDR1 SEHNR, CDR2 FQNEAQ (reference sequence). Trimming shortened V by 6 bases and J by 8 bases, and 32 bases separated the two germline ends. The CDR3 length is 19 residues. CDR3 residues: CASRPPRSERGQTVDEQFF. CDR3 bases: TGTGCCAGCAGGCCCCCCAGGTCGGAGCGGGGACAAACCGTCGATGAGCAGTTCTTC.

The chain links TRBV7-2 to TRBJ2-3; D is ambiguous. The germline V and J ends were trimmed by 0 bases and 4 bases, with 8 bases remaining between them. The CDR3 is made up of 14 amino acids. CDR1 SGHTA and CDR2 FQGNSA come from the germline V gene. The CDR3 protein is CASSLAYGSDTQYF. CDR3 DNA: TGTGCCAGCAGCTTAGCTTACGGGTCAGATACGCAGTATTTT. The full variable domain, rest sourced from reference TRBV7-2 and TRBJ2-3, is GAGVSQSPSNKVTEKGKDVELRCDPISGHTALYWYRQSLGQGLEFLIYFQGNSAPDKSGLPSDRFSAERTGGSVSTLTIQRTQQEDSAVYLCASSLAYGSDTQYFGPGTRLTVL.